Shown below are 13 T cell receptor beta chains from a single sample sequenced in a study of T cell repertoires in cytomegalovirus infection. No antigen is known for these receptors. TCRdb redid the calling of the reads with MiXCR, one entry per CDR3 protein. In the table there are a few hundred thousand distinct CDR3 sequences, approximately 40% of which are singletons. Source: cultured PBMCs, taken from culture after CMV antigen stimulation. These receptors came from a human donor in good health (CMV status not recorded). Some clones in this sample may be carry-over from other donors' samples.

This chain links TRBV10-3 with TRBJ2-1; 9 bases agree with TRBD2. J lost 0 bases, V lost 4 bases, and 4 bases had no gene match. The germline V gene has CDR1 ENHRY and CDR2 SYGVKD. The CDR3 length is 16 residues. CDR3 amino acids: CAISGGAGGSYNEQFF. CDR3 nucleotide sequence: TGTGCCATCAGTGGGGGAGCGGGAGGCTCCTACAATGAGCAGTTCTTC.

The V call is TRBV7-6, the J call TRBJ1-4; perhaps TRBD1 as D (5 bases). This CDR3 region has 16 residues. Germline V gene lookup returns CDR1 SGHVS and CDR2 FNYEAQ. The germline V and J ends were trimmed by 0 bases and 2 bases, with 10 bases remaining between them. The CDR3 nucleotides read TGTGCCAGCAGCTTAGCTTACGGGGCGACTAATGAAAAACTGTTTTTT. Translation: CASSLAYGATNEKLFF. Variable domain in full (rest from reference TRBV7-6 and TRBJ1-4): GAGVSQSPRYKVTKRGQDVALRCDPISGHVSLYWYRQALGQGPEFLTYFNYEAQQDKSGLPNDRFSAERPEGSISTLTIQRTEQRDSAMYRCASSLAYGATNEKLFFGSGTQLSVL.

The chain employs TRBV4-3 and TRBJ2-2; 14 bases align to TRBD2. From germline, CDR1 is LGHNA and CDR2 YSLEER. CDR3 length: 21 amino acids. V was pared by 0 bases and J by 4 bases, with 13 bases of the junction left unmatched. The CDR3 DNA reads as TGCGCCAGCAGCCAAGAGCTGCTCGGACTAGCGGGAGGCTTCACCACCGGGGAGCTGTTTTTT. Amino acids: CASSQELLGLAGGFTTGELFF.

The genes are TRBV7-2 and TRBJ2-7; D tentatively reads TRBD1 or TRBD2 (7 bases each). Germline lookup yields CDR1 SGHTA and CDR2 FQGNSA. V was cut by 5 bases and J by 7 bases, with 21 bases left in between. The CDR3 length is 15 residues. The CDR3 DNA follows: TGTGCCAGCAGCCGTACACAGGGGCGGGGGCTAGAGCAGTACTTC. Residues: CASSRTQGRGLEQYF.

This clonotype has just a few counts. V is TRBV7-2 and J is TRBJ1-6, with D perhaps matching TRBD1 (5 bases). V was pared by 3 bases and J by 0 bases, with 12 bases between. The CDR3 length is 17 residues. The germline V gene has CDR1 SGHTA and CDR2 FQGNSA. CDR3: CASSFGTESSYNSPLHF. CDR3 bases: TGTGCCAGCAGCTTCGGGACGGAGAGCTCCTATAATTCACCCCTCCACTTT. The full variable domain, rest sourced from reference TRBV7-2 and TRBJ1-6, is GAGVSQSPSNKVTEKGKDVELRCDPISGHTALYWYRQSLGQGLEFLIYFQGNSAPDKSGLPSDRFSAERTGGSVSTLTIQRTQQEDSAVYLCASSFGTESSYNSPLHFGNGTRLTVT.

The CDR3 spells CASTMTGGAYEQYF. Here the CDR3 DNA reads TGTGCCAGCACAATGACAGGGGGAGCCTACGAGCAGTACTTC. The V gene is TRBV12-3 or TRBV12-4, the J gene TRBJ2-7, with 9 bases fitting TRBD1. The CDR3 runs 14 residues. With 7 bases clipped from V and 2 bases from J, the junction kept 6 bases outside the gene matches.

This chain uses TRBV10-3 with TRBJ2-1, with 9 nucleotides matching TRBD2. CDR1 and CDR2 (germline): ENHRY, SYGVKD. This CDR3 contains 17 residues. V lost 4 bases and J lost 2; bases outside the gene matches: 9. The CDR3 sequence: CAISGSGQREAYNEQFF. The CDR3 DNA follows: TGTGCCATCAGTGGGTCGGGCCAGCGGGAGGCCTACAATGAGCAGTTCTTC.

This clonotype has just a few counts. The gene calls are TRBV7-2 and TRBJ1-5; weak D call: TRBD1 (6 bases). V was cut by 5 bases and J by 6 bases, with 17 bases left in between. Looked up from germline, CDR1 is SGHTA and CDR2 is FQGNSA. This CDR3 has 15 residues. The CDR3 sequence: CASSTQQGLGQPQHF. For the CDR3, the DNA is TGTGCCAGCAGCACGCAACAGGGTTTAGGTCAGCCCCAGCATTTT.

This clonotype was counted only a few times. The rearrangement joins TRBV7-2 to TRBJ2-1; 7 bases agree with TRBD2. The V gene end was trimmed by 5 bases and the J gene end by 7 bases; junction bases not matched to a gene: 8. The CDR3 runs to 14 residues. CDR1 SGHTA and CDR2 FQGNSA come from the germline V gene. The CDR3 loop is CASSMGLSFNEQFF. As DNA, the CDR3 is TGTGCCAGCAGCATGGGACTATCCTTTAATGAGCAGTTCTTC.

The genes are TRBV6-6 and TRBJ2-7; TRBD1 matches 7 bases. CDR3 size: 16 residues. Germline V gives CDR1 MNHNY, CDR2 SVGAGI (reference sequence). J gave up 1 base and V 11 bases, and 17 bases lay outside the gene matches. The CDR3 sequence: CAPTGQILQRSYEQYF. Here the CDR3 DNA reads TGTGCCCCCACGGGACAGATTCTCCAGCGGTCCTACGAGCAGTACTTC.

The V gene is TRBV11-2, the J gene TRBJ2-2; D possibly corresponds to TRBD1 (5 bases). The CDR3 spans 16 residues. Trimming removed 3 bases from V and 2 bases from J, with 13 bases in between. The germline V gene has CDR1 SGHAT and CDR2 FQNNGV. The CDR3 here is CASSFAGQRNTGELFF. The CDR3 DNA reads TGTGCCAGCAGCTTTGCAGGACAAAGAAACACCGGGGAGCTGTTTTTT.

The rearrangement uses TRBV12-3 or TRBV12-4 and TRBJ2-5; maybe TRBD2 (5 bases). V lost 1 base and J lost 5, with 20 bases in between. This CDR3 is built from 17 residues. DNA for the CDR3: TGTGCCAGCAGTTTAGGATCCAGCGGAAAGCGGATTGAGACCCAGTACTTC. Its translation: CASSLGSSGKRIETQYF.

This clonotype appeared a few times. J is TRBJ2-5 and V is TRBV7-2; TRBD2 might be the D (5 bases). V lost 3 bases to trimming and J lost 10 bases, with 12 bases between them. Germline assignment: CDR1 SGHTA and CDR2 FQGNSA. This CDR3 comprises 12 residues. CDR3 loop: CASSLLGEFQYF. The CDR3 DNA reads as TGTGCCAGCAGCTTGCTTGGGGAGTTCCAGTACTTC.